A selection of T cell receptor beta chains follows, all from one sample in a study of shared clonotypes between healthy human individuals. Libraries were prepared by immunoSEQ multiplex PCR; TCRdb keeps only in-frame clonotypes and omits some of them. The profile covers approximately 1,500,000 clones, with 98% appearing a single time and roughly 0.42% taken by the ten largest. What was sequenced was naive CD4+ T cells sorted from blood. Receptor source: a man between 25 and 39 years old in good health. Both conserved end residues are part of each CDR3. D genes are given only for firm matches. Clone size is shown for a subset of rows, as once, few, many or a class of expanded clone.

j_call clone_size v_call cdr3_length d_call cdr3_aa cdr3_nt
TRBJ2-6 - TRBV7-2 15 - CASSRREAGANVLTF TGTGCCAGCAGCCGACGGGAAGCTGGGGCCAACGTCCTGACTTTC
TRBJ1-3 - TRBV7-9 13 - CASRTGQGNTIYF TGTGCCAGCAGAACCGGACAGGGAAACACCATATATTTT
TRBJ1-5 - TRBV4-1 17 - CASSQRQTAEKNQPQHF TGCGCCAGCAGCCAAAGACAGACTGCAGAAAAAAATCAGCCCCAGCATTTT
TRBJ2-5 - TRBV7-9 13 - CASRSTGLETQYF TGTGCCAGCAGATCGACTGGGTTAGAGACCCAGTACTTC
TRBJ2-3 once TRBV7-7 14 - CASSPGFHTDTQYF TGTGCTAGCAGCCCGGGATTTCACACAGATACGCAGTATTTT
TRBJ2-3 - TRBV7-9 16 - CASSFVEGVLTDTQYF TGTGCCAGCAGCTTCGTGGAGGGAGTGCTCACAGATACGCAGTATTTT
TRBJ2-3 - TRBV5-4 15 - CASSLVSSSTDTQYF TGTGCCAGCAGCTTGGTTAGCTCTAGCACAGATACGCAGTATTTT
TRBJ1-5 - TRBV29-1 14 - CSVETTGRNQPQHF TGCAGCGTTGAAACGACAGGTAGGAATCAGCCCCAGCATTTT
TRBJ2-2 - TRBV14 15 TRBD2 CASSQVRGGTGELFF TGTGCCAGCAGCCAAGTGCGGGGGGGCACCGGGGAGCTGTTTTTT
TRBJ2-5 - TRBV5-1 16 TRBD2 CASSLDPGLVLETQYF TGCGCCAGCAGCTTGGATCCGGGACTAGTCCTGGAGACCCAGTACTTC
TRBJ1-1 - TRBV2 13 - CASRGYYNTEAFF TGTGCCAGCAGGGGTTACTATAACACTGAAGCTTTCTTT
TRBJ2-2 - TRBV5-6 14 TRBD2 CASSLTSGAGELFF TGTGCCAGCAGCTTGACTAGCGGAGCCGGGGAGCTGTTTTTT
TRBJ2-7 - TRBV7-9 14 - CASSPPDRSYEQYF TGTGCCAGCAGCCCTCCGGACCGGTCCTACGAGCAGTACTTC
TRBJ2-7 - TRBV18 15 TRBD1 CASSPPVQGENEQYF TGTGCCAGCTCACCACCGGTCCAGGGGGAGAACGAGCAGTACTTC
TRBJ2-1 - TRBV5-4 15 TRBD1 CASSLGTGLRNEQFF TGTGCCAGCAGCTTGGGGACAGGCCTCCGCAATGAGCAGTTCTTC
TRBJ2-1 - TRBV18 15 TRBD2 CASSPGTSGRLEQFF TGTGCCAGCTCACCTGGGACTAGCGGGAGACTTGAGCAGTTCTTC
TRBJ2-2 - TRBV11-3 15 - CASSLPGSNTGELFF TGTGCCAGCAGCTTACCAGGGTCGAACACCGGGGAGCTGTTTTTT
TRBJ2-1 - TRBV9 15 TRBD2 CASSPRTSEFNEQFF TGTGCCAGCAGCCCGAGGACTAGCGAGTTTAATGAGCAGTTCTTC
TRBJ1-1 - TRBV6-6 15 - CASSFGQGVIAEAFF TGTGCCAGCAGTTTCGGGCAGGGAGTCATAGCTGAAGCTTTCTTT
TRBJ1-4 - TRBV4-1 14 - CASSQTGPNEKLFF TGCGCCAGCAGCCAGACAGGTCCTAATGAAAAACTGTTTTTT
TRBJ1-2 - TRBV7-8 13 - CASSPPGGYGYTF TGTGCCAGCAGCCCGCCGGGCGGATATGGCTACACCTTC
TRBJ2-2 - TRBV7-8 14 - CASSLARVIGELFF TGTGCCAGCAGCTTAGCCAGGGTTATCGGGGAGCTGTTTTTT
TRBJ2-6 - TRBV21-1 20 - CASSITPGTRPASGANVLTF TGTGCCAGCAGCATCACCCCGGGGACACGCCCCGCCTCTGGGGCCAACGTCCTGACTTTC
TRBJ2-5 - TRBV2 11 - CASTGQETQYF TGTGCCAGCACGGGACAAGAGACCCAGTACTTC
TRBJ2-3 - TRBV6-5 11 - CASSYPGPQYF TGTGCCAGCAGTTACCCCGGTCCGCAGTATTTT
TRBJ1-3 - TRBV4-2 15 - CASSLQGNSGNTIYF TGTGCCAGCAGCCTGCAGGGAAACTCTGGAAACACCATATATTTT
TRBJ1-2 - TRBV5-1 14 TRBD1 CASSPNRDSYGYTF TGCGCCAGCAGCCCAAACCGGGACAGCTATGGCTACACCTTC
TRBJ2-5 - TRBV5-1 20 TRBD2 CASSLAVLWGSGNDQETQYF TGCGCCAGCAGCTTGGCGGTGCTCTGGGGTAGCGGGAACGACCAAGAGACCCAGTACTTC
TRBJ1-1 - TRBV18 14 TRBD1 CASSPTGGKTEAFF TGTGCCAGCTCTCCTACAGGGGGCAAAACTGAAGCTTTCTTT